This TCR beta chain was obtained from a study of human T cells and chemical hapten exposure. Specified time point: healthy volunteer bleed at 2 weeks. Total RNA was isolated from unfractionated whole blood. Authors' processing steps: Sample TCR totals centred on a median of around 92,000, ranging roughly 20,000 to 750,000. TCRdb passed the RACE reads through MiXCR, listing each CDR3 protein once. V and J calls and clone size were set by TCRdb, not the authors. The sample lists some 46,000 distinct CDR3 sequences, about 3.9% seen once, with 1.5% to 2% in the top ten. This clonotype was recorded at least ten times. Germline CDR1 and CDR2: SGHRS and YFSETQ. V lost 0 bases and J lost 5, with 17 bases in between. The CDR3 totals 16 residues.

The sample comprised whole blood. The gene calls are TRBV5-1 and TRBJ2-5; D gene unclear. The receptor was derived from a female donor in good health. Some clones in this sample may be carry-over from other donors' samples. The DNA of the CDR3 is TGCGCCAGCAGCTTGGTGGGCACCATGAGTTTTGAGACCCAGTACTTC. The encoded protein is CASSLVGTMSFETQYF.